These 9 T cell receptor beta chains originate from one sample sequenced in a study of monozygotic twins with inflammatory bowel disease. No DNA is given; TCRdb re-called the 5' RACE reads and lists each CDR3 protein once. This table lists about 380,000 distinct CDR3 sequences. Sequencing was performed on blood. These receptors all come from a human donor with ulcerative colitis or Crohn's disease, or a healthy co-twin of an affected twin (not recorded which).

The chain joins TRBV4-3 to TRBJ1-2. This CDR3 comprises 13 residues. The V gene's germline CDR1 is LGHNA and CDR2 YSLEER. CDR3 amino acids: CASSQGLGYGYTF.

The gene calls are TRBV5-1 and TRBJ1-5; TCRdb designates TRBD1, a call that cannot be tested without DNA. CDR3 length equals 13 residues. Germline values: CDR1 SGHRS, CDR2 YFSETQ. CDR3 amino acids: CASSEPGGQPQHF.

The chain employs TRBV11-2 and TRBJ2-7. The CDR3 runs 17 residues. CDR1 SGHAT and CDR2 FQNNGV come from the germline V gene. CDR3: CASSLRRPDRSSYEQYF. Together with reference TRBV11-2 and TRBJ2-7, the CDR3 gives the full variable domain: EAGVAQSPRYKIIEKRQSVAFWCNPISGHATLYWYQQILGQGPKLLIQFQNNGVVDDSQLPKDRFSAERLKGVDSTLKIQPAKLEDSAVYLCASSLRRPDRSSYEQYFGPGTRLTVT.

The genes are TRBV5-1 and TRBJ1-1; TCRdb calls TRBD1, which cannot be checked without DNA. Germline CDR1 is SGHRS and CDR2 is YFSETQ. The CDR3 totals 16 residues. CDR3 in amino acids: CASSVGTGGGGTEAFF.

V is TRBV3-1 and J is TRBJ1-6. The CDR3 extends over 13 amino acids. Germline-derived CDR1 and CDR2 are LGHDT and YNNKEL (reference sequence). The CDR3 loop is CASSQGGKSPLHF.

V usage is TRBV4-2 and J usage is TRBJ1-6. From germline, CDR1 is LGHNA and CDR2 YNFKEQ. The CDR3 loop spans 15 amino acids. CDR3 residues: CASSQTAGGNSPLHF.

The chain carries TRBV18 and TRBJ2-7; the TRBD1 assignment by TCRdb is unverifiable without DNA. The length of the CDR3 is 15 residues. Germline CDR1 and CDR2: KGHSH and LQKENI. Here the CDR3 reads CASSLQTGAYYEQYF.

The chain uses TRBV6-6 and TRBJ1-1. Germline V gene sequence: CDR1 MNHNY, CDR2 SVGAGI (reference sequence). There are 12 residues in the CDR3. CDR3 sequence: CASRYMESLAFF.

The CDR3 sequence is CASSNRGGNQPQHF. This chain joins TRBV18 and TRBJ1-5; absent DNA, TCRdb's TRBD1 call cannot be checked. The germline V gene encodes CDR1 KGHSH and CDR2 LQKENI. The CDR3 runs 14 residues.